There are many counts of the clone carrying this TCR beta chain. The antigen is unknown. Both iRepertoire HTBI primers and Arm-PCR of CDR3 regions were used to build the TCR beta libraries. One entry per CDR3 protein results from TCRdb running MiXCR on the multiplex PCR reads. This sample has more than 400,000 distinct CDR3 sequences, with over 15% found just once. The germline V gene has CDR1 LNHNV and CDR2 YYDKDF (reference sequence). The trim removed 5 bases at V and 2 bases at J, leaving 9 bases unmatched. This CDR3 contains 15 residues. This sample is part of a study of regulatory T cells in long-lasting Graves disease. The study, taken as a whole, reports: TRBV28, TRBJ1-2 and TRBJ2-5 emerged as the favored segments in persistent disease.

Regarding time point: newly diagnosed GD, antithyroid drugs for less than 3 months. PBMC-derived RNA was used for the TCR library. These data are also associated with another study on T cells in Graves' hyperthyroidism and ophthalmopathy.

The receptor was isolated from a woman in her 30s with Graves disease. The rearrangement joins TRBV15 to TRBJ2-7, with 7 bases fitting TRBD2. Source: peripheral blood mononuclear cells (PBMCs), taken at new diagnosis, from a patient treated with antithyroid drugs. This chain's CDR3 is CATSLTGLGTYEQYF. CDR3 nucleotide sequence: TGTGCCACCAGCTTGACCGGACTAGGCACCTACGAGCAGTACTTC.